Detailed here is one TCR beta chain. Which antigen it targets is not known. Base-call qualities are not available, and no considerably larger clone is one nucleotide away. This record comes from a study of blood T cell repertoires in COVID-19 (dated by TCRdb to the early 2020s). About the study as a whole: Samples covering the acute and convalescent phases of COVID-19 were provided by collaborators in the United States, Italy and Spain. Where available, HLA class I and class II types were obtained from metadata supplied by the sample provider rather than from assay-based typing. The repertoires were made available in a free public database intended to serve as a resource for research on the immune response to SARS-CoV-2. Samples came from the ongoing ImmuneRACE study (first 160 participants) plus 1,254 subjects from 6 global collaborators. The prospective study material was composed of cDNA or gDNA derived from T cells, B-cell-depleted T cells, or PBMCs. Nearly every sample came with metadata listing a de-identified subject ID, COVID-19 status, age in years and sex. Subjects who had been exposed to COVID-19, were actively infected with it, or had recovered from it provided the deeply sampled blood TCRbeta repertoires that made up the dataset. Here is what the overall study found, with its caveats: How much clinical and demographic metadata was included differed by source and by participant, and the metadata was provided uncurated.

At one collaborating source in Seattle, patients were enrolled during active infection and were followed longitudinally through the course of disease. Collaborating institutions collected whole blood in K2EDTA tubes following their own protocols. Collaborator samples were shipped for TCRbeta analysis as frozen whole blood, isolated PBMCs, or DNA extracted from either sample type. A distance of 6 bases separates the germline ends of V and J, which lose 8 bases and 2 bases respectively. CDR1 SNHLY and CDR2 FYNNEI are derived from the germline V gene. The CDR3 runs 11 residues from the cysteine to the phenylalanine. Only the CDR3 DNA is retained, 33 bases long and in frame from the first base. TCRbeta CDR3 regions were amplified from genomic DNA using the immunoSEQ Assay, a bias-controlled multiplex PCR. Turning to the authors' computational methods: The number of nucleated cells in each sample was estimated by amplification of reference gene primers within the assay. To quantify the absolute abundance of each unique TCRbeta CDR3 rearrangement, sequence reads were collapsed and filtered. For each sample, productive Simpson clonality was calculated by taking the square root of Simpson's diversity index across productive rearrangements. The source is immuneACCESS, and TCRdb retained only in-frame sequences with V and J called. Part of the clones is not carried over; for the studies checked, unresolved V genes explain less than half of this, and the remainder is unexplained. The V and J calls and the clone size are those of that table, but D and trimming were determined from the DNA. The table for this sample lists roughly 220,000 clones; approximately 78% of them were counted only once. Jointly, the top ten make up 8% to 10% of the sample.

The sequence joins TRBV2 to TRBJ1-2, with an unclear D gene assignment. The source material was peripheral blood. This TCR was sampled from a woman older than 75 with COVID-19, enrolled during active disease. CDR3 reads: CASVANYGYTF. The nucleotides are TGTGCCAGCGTAGCGAACTATGGCTACACCTTC.